The 14 T cell receptor beta chains reported below all come from one sample, sequenced in a study of T cell repertoires in cytomegalovirus infection. What these receptors recognize is not known. TCRdb reprocessed the reads with MiXCR, giving one entry per CDR3 protein. The sample includes about 920,000 distinct CDR3 sequences, around 30% of them seen just once. Sample: cultured CD8+ T cells from PBMCs, taken from culture after CMV antigen stimulation. The origin of the receptors is a human donor in good health (CMV status not recorded). Some clones in this sample may be carry-over from other donors' samples.

A few counts support this clonotype. This chain links TRBV13 with TRBJ1-3; a possible D gene is TRBD1 (6 bases). This CDR3 contains 19 residues. Germline V gene lookup returns CDR1 PRHDT and CDR2 FYEKMQ (reference sequence). V lost 0 bases and J lost 0, with 18 bases in between. CDR3 sequence: CASSLGDLAGGFSGNTIYF. DNA of the CDR3: TGTGCCAGCAGCTTAGGTGACTTGGCCGGGGGCTTCTCTGGAAACACCATATATTTT.

The table lists this clonotype with many counts. This rearrangement joins TRBV7-9 to TRBJ2-1; possible D gene TRBD1, 6 bases. CDR1 is SEHNR, CDR2 FQNEAQ, per germline (reference sequence). CDR3 length: 15 residues. With 4 bases removed from V and 6 bases from J, the gap between germline ends came to 16 bases. DNA for the CDR3: TGTGCCAGCAGCTCCCTAGAACAGGGCTTCAATGAGCAGTTCTTC. Translating it yields CASSSLEQGFNEQFF.

V gene TRBV2 combines with J gene TRBJ1-1; D unclear. V was trimmed by 6 bases and J by 4 bases, leaving 12 bases between them. Germline-derived CDR1 and CDR2 are SNHLY and FYNNEI. This CDR3 has 13 amino acids. In nucleotides, the CDR3 is TGTGCCAGCAGACTAGGGAGTGGCACTGAAGCTTTCTTT. It codes for CASRLGSGTEAFF.

This clonotype has a single count. The V and J genes are TRBV12-3 or TRBV12-4 and TRBJ2-3, with D uncertain. V was cut by 7 bases and J by 3 bases, with 5 bases left in between. The CDR3 is 11 residues long. The CDR3 region has the DNA TGTGCCAGCACCATGACAGATACGCAGTATTTT. Translated, it gives CASTMTDTQYF.

The rearrangement links TRBV6-4 to TRBJ2-1, with a tentative D call TRBD1 (6 bases). V lost 7 bases, J lost 4 bases, and 11 bases lay in between. Germline V lookup: CDR1 MRHNA, CDR2 SNTAGT. The CDR3 totals 13 residues. In nucleotides, the CDR3 is TGTGCCAGCATTCCGACAGGTTACAATGAGCAGTTCTTC. This encodes CASIPTGYNEQFF.

This clonotype was detected a few times. The rearrangement links TRBV4-1 to TRBJ2-1, with 8 positions matching TRBD1. V shed 0 bases, J shed 2 bases, and the junction held 3 bases outside the gene matches. Germline V gene data show CDR1 as MGHRA and CDR2 as YSYEKL. This CDR3 spans 16 amino acids. CDR3 residues: CASSQDWTGTYNEQFF. The CDR3 nucleotides read TGCGCCAGCAGCCAAGATTGGACAGGGACCTACAATGAGCAGTTCTTC.

CDR3 loop: CASSSTGHRPHTYEQYV. The CDR3 DNA is TGTGCCAGCAGTTCAACAGGGCACAGGCCCCACACCTACGAGCAGTACGTC. V is TRBV27 and J is TRBJ2-7, with D perhaps matching TRBD1 (6 bases). CDR3 length: 17 amino acids. Trimming stripped 4 bases from V and 2 bases from J, with 21 bases between. Germline V gene lookup returns CDR1 MNHEY and CDR2 SMNVEV (reference sequence).

This clonotype was seen a handful of times. The chain recombines TRBV7-9 with TRBJ2-5; the match to TRBD2 covers 7 bases. Trimming took 5 bases from V and 7 from J; bases not matched to a gene: 10. Germline V gene lookup returns CDR1 SEHNR and CDR2 FQNEAQ (reference sequence). CDR3 size: 14 residues. The CDR3 here is CASSPDGRGGTQYF. The CDR3 DNA is TGTGCCAGCAGCCCCGACGGGCGCGGGGGGACCCAGTACTTC.

The V call is TRBV29-1, the J call TRBJ2-2; perhaps TRBD2 as D (5 bases). In germline, CDR1 is SQVTM, CDR2 ANQGSEA. The CDR3 contains 15 residues. V gave up 4 bases and J gave up 4 bases, with 16 bases separating them. For the CDR3, the DNA is TGCAGCGTTGTTTGGAGGTTTCCGGGCACCGGGGAGCTGTTTTTT. It yields the protein CSVVWRFPGTGELFF.

The chain employs TRBV27 and TRBJ1-2; 12 bases agree with TRBD1. V shed 2 bases and J 4 bases; nucleotides not matched to a gene: 5. The germline CDR1 and CDR2 sequences are MNHEY and SMNVEV (reference sequence). The CDR3 contains 16 residues. The CDR3: CASSLPGQGAGYGYTF. The CDR3, as DNA: TGTGCCAGCAGTTTACCGGGACAGGGGGCAGGCTATGGCTACACCTTC.

The V call is TRBV7-4, the J call TRBJ2-7, with D unresolved. Germline V CDR1 and CDR2: SGHVT, SQSDAQ. The CDR3 contains 12 residues. As DNA, the CDR3 is TGTACCAGCAGCTTTTTGGGATCCGAGCAGTACGTC. Protein: CTSSFLGSEQYV.

This clonotype was counted between two and nine times. The V gene is TRBV6-5, the J gene TRBJ1-6; 8 bases line up with TRBD1. Germline trimming cut 6 bases from V and 7 bases from J; bases unmatched to any gene: 5. Germline assignment: CDR1 MNHEY and CDR2 SVGAGI. This CDR3 spans 14 amino acids. The DNA for the CDR3 is TGTGCCAGCAGCGGGACAGGAAAGAATTCACCCCTCCACTTT. Protein product: CASSGTGKNSPLHF.

This clonotype appeared a single time. The chain carries TRBV9 and TRBJ2-1, with 15 bases identical to TRBD2. This CDR3 has 15 amino acids. Trimming cost V 5 bases and J 9 bases; bases outside gene matches: 6. CDR1 is SGDLS, CDR2 YYNGEE, per germline. The CDR3 DNA is TGTGCCAGCAGGGGGACTAGCGGGGGGCCGGGTGAGCAGTTCTTC. As protein: CASRGTSGGPGEQFF.

This rearrangement joins TRBV6-2 or TRBV6-3 to TRBJ2-7; D gene ambiguous. The CDR3 is made up of 11 amino acids. V lost 6 bases and J lost 10, with 13 bases in between. The germline V gene encodes CDR1 MNHEY and CDR2 SVGEGT. DNA for the CDR3: TGTGCCAGCAGCTCTAATTATAACCAGTACGTC. This encodes CASSSNYNQYV.